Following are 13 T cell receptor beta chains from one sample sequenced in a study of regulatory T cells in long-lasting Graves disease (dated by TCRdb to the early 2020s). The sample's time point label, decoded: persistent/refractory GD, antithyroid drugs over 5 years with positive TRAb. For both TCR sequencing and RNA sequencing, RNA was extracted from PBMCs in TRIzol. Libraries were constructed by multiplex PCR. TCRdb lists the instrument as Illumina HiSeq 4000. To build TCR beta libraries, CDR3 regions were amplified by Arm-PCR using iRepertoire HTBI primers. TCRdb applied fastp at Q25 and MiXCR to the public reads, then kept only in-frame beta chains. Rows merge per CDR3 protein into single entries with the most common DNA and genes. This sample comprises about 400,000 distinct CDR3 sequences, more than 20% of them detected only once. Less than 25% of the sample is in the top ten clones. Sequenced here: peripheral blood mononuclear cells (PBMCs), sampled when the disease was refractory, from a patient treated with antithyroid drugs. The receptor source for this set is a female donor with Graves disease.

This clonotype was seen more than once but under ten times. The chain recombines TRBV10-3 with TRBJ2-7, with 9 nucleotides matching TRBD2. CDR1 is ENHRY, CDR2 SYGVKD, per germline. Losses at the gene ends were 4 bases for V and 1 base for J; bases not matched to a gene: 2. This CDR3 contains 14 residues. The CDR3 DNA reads TGTGCCATCAGTGTTAGCGGGGGTTCCTACGAGCAGTACTTC. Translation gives CAISVSGGSYEQYF.

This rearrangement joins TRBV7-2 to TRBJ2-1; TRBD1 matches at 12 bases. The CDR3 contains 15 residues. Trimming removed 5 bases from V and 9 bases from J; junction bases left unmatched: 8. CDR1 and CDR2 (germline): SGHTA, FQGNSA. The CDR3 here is CASSDRDRGLREQFF. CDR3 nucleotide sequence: TGTGCCAGCAGCGACCGGGACAGGGGGCTTCGTGAGCAGTTCTTC.

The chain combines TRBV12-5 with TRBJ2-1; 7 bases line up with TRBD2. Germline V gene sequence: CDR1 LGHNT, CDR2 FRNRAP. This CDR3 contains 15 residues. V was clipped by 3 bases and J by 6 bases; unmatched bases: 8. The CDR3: CASGFWAGEGNEQFF. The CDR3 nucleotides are TGTGCTAGTGGTTTCTGGGCGGGAGAAGGCAATGAGCAGTTCTTC.

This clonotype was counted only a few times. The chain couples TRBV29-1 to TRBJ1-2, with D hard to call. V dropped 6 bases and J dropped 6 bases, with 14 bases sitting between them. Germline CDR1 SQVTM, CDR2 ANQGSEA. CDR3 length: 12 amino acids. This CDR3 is CSVETFSDGYTF. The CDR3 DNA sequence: TGCAGCGTGGAGACATTCTCGGATGGCTACACCTTC.

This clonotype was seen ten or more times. The CDR3 nucleotides read TGTGCCAGCAGTTCCTACAGGGGAAGCAATCAGCCCCAGCATTTT. Residues: CASSSYRGSNQPQHF. V usage is TRBV12-3 or TRBV12-4 and J usage is TRBJ1-5; the match to TRBD1 covers 7 bases. This CDR3 comprises 15 residues. V lost 4 bases and J lost 1; bases outside the gene matches: 4.

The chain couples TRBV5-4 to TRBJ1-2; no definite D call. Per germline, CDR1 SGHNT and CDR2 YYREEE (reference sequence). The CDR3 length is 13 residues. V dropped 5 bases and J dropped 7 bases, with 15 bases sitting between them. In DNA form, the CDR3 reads TGTGCCAGCAGTTTAGGCGGAGCCGTTGGCTACACCTTC. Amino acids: CASSLGGAVGYTF.

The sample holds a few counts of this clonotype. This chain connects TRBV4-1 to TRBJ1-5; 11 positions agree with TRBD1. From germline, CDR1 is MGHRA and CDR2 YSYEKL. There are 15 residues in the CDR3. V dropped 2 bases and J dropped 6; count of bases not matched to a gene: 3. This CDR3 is CASSQPGTGGQPQHF. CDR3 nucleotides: TGCGCCAGCAGCCAACCCGGGACAGGGGGTCAGCCCCAGCATTTT.

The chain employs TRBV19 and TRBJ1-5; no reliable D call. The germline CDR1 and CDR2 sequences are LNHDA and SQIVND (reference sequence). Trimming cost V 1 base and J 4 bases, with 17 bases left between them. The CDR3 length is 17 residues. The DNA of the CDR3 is TGTGCCAGTAGTATAGCGCAGGCCGACAACAATAATCAGCCCCAGCATTTT. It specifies CASSIAQADNNNQPQHF.

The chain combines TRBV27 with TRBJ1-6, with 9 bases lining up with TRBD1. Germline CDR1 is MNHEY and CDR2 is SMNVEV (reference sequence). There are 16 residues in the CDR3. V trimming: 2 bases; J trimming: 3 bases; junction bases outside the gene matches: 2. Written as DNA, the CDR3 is TGTGCCAGCAGTTTAGGGACAGGGTACTATAATTCACCCCTCCACTTT. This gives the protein CASSLGTGYYNSPLHF.

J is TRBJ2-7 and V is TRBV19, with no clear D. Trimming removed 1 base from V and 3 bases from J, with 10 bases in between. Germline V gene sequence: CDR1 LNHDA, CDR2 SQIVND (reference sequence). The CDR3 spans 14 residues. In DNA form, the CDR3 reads TGTGCCAGTAGTATAGGCCCATCCTACTACGAGCAGTACTTC. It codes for CASSIGPSYYEQYF.

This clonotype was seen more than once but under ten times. CDR3 coding DNA: TGTGCCAGCAGCTTCCACAGGGAGGCCTACGAGCAGTACTTC. Its translation is CASSFHREAYEQYF. This chain links TRBV11-2 with TRBJ2-7; the D gene could be TRBD1 or TRBD2 (6 bases each). Germline V gene lookup returns CDR1 SGHAT and CDR2 FQNNGV. Between the trimmed V and J ends, which lost 3 bases and 2 bases, there was a span of 11 bases. The CDR3 consists of 14 residues.

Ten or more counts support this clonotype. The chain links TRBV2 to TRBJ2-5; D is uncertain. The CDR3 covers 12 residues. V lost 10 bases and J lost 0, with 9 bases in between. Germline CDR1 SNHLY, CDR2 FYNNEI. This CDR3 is CATKQNQETQYF. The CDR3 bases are TGTGCCACCAAACAGAACCAAGAGACCCAGTACTTC.

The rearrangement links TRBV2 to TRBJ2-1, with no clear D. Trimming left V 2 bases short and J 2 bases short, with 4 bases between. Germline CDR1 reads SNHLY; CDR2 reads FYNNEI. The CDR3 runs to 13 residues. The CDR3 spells CASSERAYNEQFF. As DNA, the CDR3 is TGTGCCAGCAGTGAAAGGGCCTACAATGAGCAGTTCTTC.